This T cell receptor beta chain came from a study of shared clonotypes between healthy human individuals. As to this clone: Its antigen is not identified.

This was a deep-level run. Sequenced by immunoSEQ multiplex PCR; TCRdb stores in-frame clones only, minus some. Here the sample spans roughly 2.5 million clones, around 94% being singletons. Broader study findings: Clonotypes not shared had lower generation probabilities than those common to all four donors.

Germline CDR1 is MDHEN and CDR2 is SYDVKM. The ends were cut back, 1 base at V and 3 bases at J, with 7 bases in the middle. CDR3 length: 14 residues. This clonotype was obtained from a man aged 18 to 29 in good health. The genes are TRBV28 and TRBJ1-3; D remains ambiguous. The sample comprised naive CD4+ T cells sorted from blood. Specified subset: CD45RA+ positively selected. CDR3 in DNA: TGTGCCAGCAGTTTATTAGCAGGTGGAAACACCATATATTTT. Translation gives CASSLLAGGNTIYF.